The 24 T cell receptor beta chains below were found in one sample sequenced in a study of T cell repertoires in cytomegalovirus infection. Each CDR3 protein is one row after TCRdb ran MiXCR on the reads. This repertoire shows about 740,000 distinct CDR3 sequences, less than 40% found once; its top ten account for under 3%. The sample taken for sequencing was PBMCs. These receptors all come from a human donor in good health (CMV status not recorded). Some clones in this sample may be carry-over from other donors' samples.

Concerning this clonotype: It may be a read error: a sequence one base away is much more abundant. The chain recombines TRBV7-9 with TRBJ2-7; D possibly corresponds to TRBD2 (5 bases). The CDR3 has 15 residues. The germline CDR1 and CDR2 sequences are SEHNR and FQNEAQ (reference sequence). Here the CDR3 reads CANSTLAVSSYEQYF. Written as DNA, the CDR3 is TGTGCCAACAGCACCCTAGCCGTTAGCTCCTACGAGCAGTACTTC.

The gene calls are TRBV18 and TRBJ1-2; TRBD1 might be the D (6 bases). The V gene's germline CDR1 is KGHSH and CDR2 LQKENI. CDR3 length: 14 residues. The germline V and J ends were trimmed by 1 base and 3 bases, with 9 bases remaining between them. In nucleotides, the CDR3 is TGTGCCAGCTCACCACTGGACAGCTACTATGGCTACACCTTC. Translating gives CASSPLDSYYGYTF.

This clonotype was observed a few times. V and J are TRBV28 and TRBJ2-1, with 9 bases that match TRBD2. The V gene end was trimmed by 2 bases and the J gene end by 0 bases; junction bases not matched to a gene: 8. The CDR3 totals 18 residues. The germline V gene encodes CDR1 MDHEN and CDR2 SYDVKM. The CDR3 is CASSLSGRSLSSYNEQFF. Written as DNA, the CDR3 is TGTGCCAGCAGTTTAAGCGGGAGGTCTTTAAGCTCCTACAATGAGCAGTTCTTC.

CDR3 protein: CASSVTGGLLSGNTIYF. The CDR3 nucleotides are TGTGCCAGCAGCGTCACAGGGGGCCTACTCTCTGGAAACACCATATATTTT. This chain connects TRBV7-9 to TRBJ1-3, with 9 positions matching TRBD1. CDR1 SEHNR and CDR2 FQNEAQ come from the germline V gene (reference sequence). The J segment lost 0 bases and the V segment lost 5 bases, leaving 8 bases of the junction unmatched. CDR3 length equals 17 residues.

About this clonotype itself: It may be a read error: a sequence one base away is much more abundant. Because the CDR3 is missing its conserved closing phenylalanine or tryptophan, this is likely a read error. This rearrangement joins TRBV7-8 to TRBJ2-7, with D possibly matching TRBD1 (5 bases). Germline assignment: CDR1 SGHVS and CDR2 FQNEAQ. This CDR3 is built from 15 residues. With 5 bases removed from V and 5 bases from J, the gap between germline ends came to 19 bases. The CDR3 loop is CASSPRQLTRDEQYL. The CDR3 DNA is TGTGCCAGCAGCCCCCGACAGCTCACCCGCGACGAGCAGTACTTA.

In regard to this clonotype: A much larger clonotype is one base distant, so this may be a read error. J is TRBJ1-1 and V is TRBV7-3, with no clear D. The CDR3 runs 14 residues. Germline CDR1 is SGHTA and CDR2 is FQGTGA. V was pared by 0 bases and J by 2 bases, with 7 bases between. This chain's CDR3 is CASSLTDINTEAFF. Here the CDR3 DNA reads TGTGCCAGCAGCTTAACCGATATTAACACTGAAGCTTTCTTT.

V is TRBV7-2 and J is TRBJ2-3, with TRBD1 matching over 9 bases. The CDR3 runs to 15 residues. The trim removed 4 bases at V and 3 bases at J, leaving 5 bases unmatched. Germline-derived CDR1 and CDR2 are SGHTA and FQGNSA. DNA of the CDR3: TGTGCCAGCAGCTATACAGGGGGCGCGACAGATACGCAGTATTTT. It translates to CASSYTGGATDTQYF.

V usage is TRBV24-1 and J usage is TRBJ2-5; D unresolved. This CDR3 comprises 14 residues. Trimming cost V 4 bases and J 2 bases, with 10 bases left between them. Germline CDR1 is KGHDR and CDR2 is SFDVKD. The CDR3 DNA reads TGTGCCACCAGTGACCCAGACGGTCAAGAGACCCAGTACTTC. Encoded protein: CATSDPDGQETQYF.

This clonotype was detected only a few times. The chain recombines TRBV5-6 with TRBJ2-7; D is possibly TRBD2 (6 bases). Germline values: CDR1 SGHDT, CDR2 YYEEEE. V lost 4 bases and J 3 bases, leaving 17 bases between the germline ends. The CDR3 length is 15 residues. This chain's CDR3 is CASSRDSLWDYEQYF. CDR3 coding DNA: TGTGCCAGCAGCAGGGACTCCCTATGGGACTACGAGCAGTACTTC.

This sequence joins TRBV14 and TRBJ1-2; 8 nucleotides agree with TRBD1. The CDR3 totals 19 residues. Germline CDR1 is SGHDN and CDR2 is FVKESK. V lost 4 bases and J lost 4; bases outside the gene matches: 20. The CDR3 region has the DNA TGTGCCAGCAGCCGCCACCCCCCGGACAGGGCGAGCCAAATCTATGGCTACACCTTC. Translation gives CASSRHPPDRASQIYGYTF. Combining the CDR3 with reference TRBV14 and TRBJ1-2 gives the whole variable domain EAGVTQFPSHSVIEKGQTVTLRCDPISGHDNLYWYRRVMGKEIKFLLHFVKESKQDESGMPNNRFLAERTGGTYSTLKVQPAELEDSGVYFCASSRHPPDRASQIYGYTFGSGTRLTVV.

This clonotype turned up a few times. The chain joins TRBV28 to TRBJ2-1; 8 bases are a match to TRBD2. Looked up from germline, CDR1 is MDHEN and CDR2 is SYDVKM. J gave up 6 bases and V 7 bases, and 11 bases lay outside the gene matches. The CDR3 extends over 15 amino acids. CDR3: CASNSRRGGRNEQFF. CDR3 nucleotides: TGTGCCAGCAATTCCCGCCGGGGGGGACGCAATGAGCAGTTCTTC.

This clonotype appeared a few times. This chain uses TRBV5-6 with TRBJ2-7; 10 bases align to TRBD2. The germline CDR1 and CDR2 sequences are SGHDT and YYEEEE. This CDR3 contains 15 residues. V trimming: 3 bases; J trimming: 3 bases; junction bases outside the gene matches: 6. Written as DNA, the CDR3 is TGTGCCAGCAGCTGGAGCCTAGCGGGAGTCTACGAGCAGTACTTC. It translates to CASSWSLAGVYEQYF.

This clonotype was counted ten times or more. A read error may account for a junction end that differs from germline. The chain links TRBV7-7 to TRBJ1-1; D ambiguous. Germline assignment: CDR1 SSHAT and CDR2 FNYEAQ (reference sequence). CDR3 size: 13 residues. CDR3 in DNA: TGTGCTAGCAGCGTTACAGAGAACACTGAAGCTTTCTTT. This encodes CASSVTENTEAFF. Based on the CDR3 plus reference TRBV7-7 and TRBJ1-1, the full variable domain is GAGVSQSPRYKVTKRGQDVTLRCDPISSHATLYWYQQALGQGPEFLTYFNYEAQPDKSGLPSDRFSAERPEGSISTLTIQRTEQRDSAMYRCASSVTENTEAFFGQGTRLTVV.

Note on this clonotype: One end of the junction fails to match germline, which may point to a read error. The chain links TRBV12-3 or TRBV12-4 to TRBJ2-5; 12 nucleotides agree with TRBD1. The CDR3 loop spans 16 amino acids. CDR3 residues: CVSNFGDRGRTETQYF. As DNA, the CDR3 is TGTGTCAGCAATTTTGGGGACAGGGGGCGTACAGAGACCCAGTACTTC.

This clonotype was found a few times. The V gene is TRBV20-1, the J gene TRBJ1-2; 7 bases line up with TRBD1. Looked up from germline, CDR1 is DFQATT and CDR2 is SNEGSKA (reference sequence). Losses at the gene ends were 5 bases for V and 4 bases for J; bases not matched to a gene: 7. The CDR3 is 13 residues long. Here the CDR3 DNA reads TGCAGTGCTGAGGGAGGGGACAGCTATGGCTACACCTTC. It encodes CSAEGGDSYGYTF.

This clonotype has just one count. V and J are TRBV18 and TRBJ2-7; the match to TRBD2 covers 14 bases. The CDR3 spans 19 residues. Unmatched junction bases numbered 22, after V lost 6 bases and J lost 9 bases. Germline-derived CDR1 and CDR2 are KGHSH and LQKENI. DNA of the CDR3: TGTGCCAGCTCCTCCCTCCCGGGACTAGCGGGAGCGGGCCTTCAGGGGCAGTACTTC. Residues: CASSSLPGLAGAGLQGQYF. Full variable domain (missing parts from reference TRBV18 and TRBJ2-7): NAGVMQNPRHLVRRRGQEARLRCSPMKGHSHVYWYRQLPEEGLKFMVYLQKENIIDESGMPKERFSAEFPKEGPSILRIQQVVRGDSAAYFCASSSLPGLAGAGLQGQYFGPGTRLTVT.

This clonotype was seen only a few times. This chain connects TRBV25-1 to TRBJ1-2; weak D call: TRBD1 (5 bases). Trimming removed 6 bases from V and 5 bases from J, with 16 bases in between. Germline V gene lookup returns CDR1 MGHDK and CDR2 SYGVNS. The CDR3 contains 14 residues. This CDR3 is CASSFDSMEYGYTF. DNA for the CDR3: TGTGCCAGCAGCTTCGACAGCATGGAGTATGGCTACACCTTC.

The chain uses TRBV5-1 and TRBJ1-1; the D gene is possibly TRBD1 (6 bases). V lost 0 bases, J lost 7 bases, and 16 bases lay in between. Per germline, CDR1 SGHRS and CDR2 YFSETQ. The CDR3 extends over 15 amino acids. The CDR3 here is CASSLEGRRGGEAFF. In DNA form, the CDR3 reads TGCGCCAGCAGCTTGGAAGGGCGACGAGGGGGTGAAGCTTTCTTT. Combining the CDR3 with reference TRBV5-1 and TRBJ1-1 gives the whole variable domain KAGVTQTPRYLIKTRGQQVTLSCSPISGHRSVSWYQQTPGQGLQFLFEYFSETQRNKGNFPGRFSGRQFSNSRSEMNVSTLELGDSALYLCASSLEGRRGGEAFFGQGTRLTVV.

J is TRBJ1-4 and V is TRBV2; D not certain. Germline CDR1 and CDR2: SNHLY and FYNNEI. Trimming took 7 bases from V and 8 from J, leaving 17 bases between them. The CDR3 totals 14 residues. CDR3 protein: CASKGAGPKEKLFF. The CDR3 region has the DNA TGTGCCAGCAAGGGTGCAGGACCAAAAGAAAAACTGTTTTTT.

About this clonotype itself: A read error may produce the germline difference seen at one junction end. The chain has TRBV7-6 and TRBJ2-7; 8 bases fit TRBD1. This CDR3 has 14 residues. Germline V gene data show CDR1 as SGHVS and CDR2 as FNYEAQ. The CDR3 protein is CASRPQGASYEKSF. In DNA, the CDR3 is TGTGCCAGCAGGCCTCAGGGGGCATCCTACGAGAAGTCCTTC.

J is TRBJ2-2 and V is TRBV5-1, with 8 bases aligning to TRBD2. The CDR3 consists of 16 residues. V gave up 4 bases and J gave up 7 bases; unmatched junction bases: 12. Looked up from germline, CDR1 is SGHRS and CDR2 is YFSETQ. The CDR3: CASSPNSGILSGELFF. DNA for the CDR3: TGCGCCAGCAGCCCAAATAGCGGGATCTTGAGCGGGGAGCTGTTTTTT.

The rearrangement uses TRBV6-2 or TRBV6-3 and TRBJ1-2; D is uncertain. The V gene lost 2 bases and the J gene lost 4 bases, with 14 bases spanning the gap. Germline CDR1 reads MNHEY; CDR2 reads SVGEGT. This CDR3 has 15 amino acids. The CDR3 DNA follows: TGTGCCAGCAGTTACGTGCAGGAACCTATCTATGGCTACACCTTC. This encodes CASSYVQEPIYGYTF.

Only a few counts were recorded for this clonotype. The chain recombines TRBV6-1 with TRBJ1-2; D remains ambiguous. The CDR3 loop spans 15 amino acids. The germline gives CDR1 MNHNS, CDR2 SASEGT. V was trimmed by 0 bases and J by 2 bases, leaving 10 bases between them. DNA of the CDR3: TGTGCCAGCAGTGAAGCGTGGGGAACCAACTATGGCTACACCTTC. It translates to CASSEAWGTNYGYTF.

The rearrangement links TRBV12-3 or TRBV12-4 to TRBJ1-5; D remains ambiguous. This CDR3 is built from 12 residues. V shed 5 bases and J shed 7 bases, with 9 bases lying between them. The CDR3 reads CASSPVSQPQHF. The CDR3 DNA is TGTGCCAGCAGTCCCGTAAGCCAGCCCCAGCATTTT.